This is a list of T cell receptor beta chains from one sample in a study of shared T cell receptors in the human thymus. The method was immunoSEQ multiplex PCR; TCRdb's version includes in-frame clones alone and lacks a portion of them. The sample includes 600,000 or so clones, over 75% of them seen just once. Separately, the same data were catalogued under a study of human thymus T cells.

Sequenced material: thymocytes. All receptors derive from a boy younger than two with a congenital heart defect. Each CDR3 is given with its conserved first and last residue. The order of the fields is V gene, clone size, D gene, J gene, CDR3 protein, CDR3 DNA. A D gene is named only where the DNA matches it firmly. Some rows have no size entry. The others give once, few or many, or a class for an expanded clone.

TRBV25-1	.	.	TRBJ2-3	CASSEGARDTQYF	TGTGCCAGCAGTGAGGGAGCCCGGGATACGCAGTATTTT
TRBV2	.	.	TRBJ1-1	CASRERTVAEAFF	TGTGCCAGCAGAGAGAGAACTGTGGCTGAAGCTTTCTTT
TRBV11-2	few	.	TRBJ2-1	CASSLAPLKRDNEQFF	TGTGCCAGCAGCTTAGCCCCCTTGAAGCGGGACAATGAGCAGTTCTTC
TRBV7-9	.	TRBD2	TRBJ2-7	CASSLGLEGLAGGPHF	TGTGCCAGCAGCTTAGGCCTCGAGGGACTAGCGGGCGGCCCCCACTTC
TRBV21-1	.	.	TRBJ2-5	CASSKEGTGMMETQYF	TGTGCCAGCAGCAAAGAAGGGACAGGGATGATGGAGACCCAGTACTTC
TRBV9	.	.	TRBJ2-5	CASSVERSGYETQYF	TGTGCCAGCAGCGTAGAAAGATCCGGGTACGAGACCCAGTACTTC
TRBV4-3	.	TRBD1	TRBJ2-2	CASSHRQGTFGELFF	TGCGCCAGCAGCCACCGACAGGGGACGTTCGGGGAGCTGTTTTTT
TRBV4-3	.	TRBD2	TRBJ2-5	CASSPGRGSKETQYF	TGCGCCAGCAGCCCTGGGCGGGGGTCTAAAGAGACCCAGTACTTC
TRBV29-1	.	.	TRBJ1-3	CSVARGGNTIYF	TGCAGCGTTGCCAGGGGTGGAAACACCATATATTTT
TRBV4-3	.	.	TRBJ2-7	CASSHLRRGRNSYEQYF	TGCGCCAGCAGCCACCTCCGACGGGGGAGAAACTCCTACGAGCAGTACTTC
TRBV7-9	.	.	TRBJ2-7	CASSTGNSYEQYF	TGTGCCAGCAGCACAGGCAATTCCTACGAGCAGTACTTC
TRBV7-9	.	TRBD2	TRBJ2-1	CASSIILAGVWYEQFF	TGTGCCAGCAGCATCATCCTAGCGGGAGTATGGTATGAGCAGTTCTTC
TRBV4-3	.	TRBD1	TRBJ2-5	CASSGRPGTGQETQYF	TGCGCCAGCAGCGGCCGCCCCGGGACAGGGCAAGAGACCCAGTACTTC
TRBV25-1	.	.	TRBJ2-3	CASSEFEQKPTDTQYF	TGTGCCAGCAGTGAATTTGAACAGAAACCCACAGATACGCAGTATTTT
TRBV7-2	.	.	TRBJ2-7	CASSSRDTYPFLYEQYF	TGTGCCAGCAGCTCCCGGGACACGTATCCATTTTTATACGAGCAGTACTTC
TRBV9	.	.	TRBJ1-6	CASSRDMYNSPLHF	TGTGCCAGCAGCAGGGACATGTATAATTCACCCCTCCACTTT
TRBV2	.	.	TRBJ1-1	CASSVRRTEAFF	TGTGCCAGCAGTGTCCGGAGGACTGAAGCTTTCTTT
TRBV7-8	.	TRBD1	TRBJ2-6	CASSQQGAGANVLTF	TGTGCCAGCAGCCAACAGGGGGCTGGGGCCAACGTCCTGACTTTC
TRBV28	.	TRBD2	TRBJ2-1	CASRYPGLAGGPGQREFF	TGTGCCAGCAGATATCCGGGACTAGCGGGAGGGCCTGGTCAAAGGGAGTTCTTC
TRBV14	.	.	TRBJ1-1	CATQTVMNTEAFF	TGTGCCACCCAGACAGTTATGAACACTGAAGCTTTCTTT
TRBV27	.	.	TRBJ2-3	CASSRHRESTDTQYF	TGTGCCAGCAGTCGCCACAGGGAAAGCACAGATACGCAGTATTTT
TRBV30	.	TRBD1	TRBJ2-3	CAWDRTGSTDTQYF	TGTGCCTGGGACCGGACAGGGAGCACAGATACGCAGTATTTT
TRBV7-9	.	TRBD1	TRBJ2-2	CASSTGQGRNTGELFF	TGTGCCAGCAGCACTGGACAGGGGCGAAACACCGGGGAGCTGTTTTTT
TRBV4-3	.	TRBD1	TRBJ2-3	CASSPGGLGKAYTDTQYF	TGCGCCAGCAGCCCAGGGGGTCTGGGGAAAGCCTACACAGATACGCAGTATTTT
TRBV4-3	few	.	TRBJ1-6	CASSPDAGRAARTLHF	TGCGCCAGCAGCCCGGACGCGGGACGGGCGGCGCGTACCCTCCACTTT
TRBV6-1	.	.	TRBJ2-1	CASACGLRDEQFF	TGTGCCAGCGCCTGCGGGCTGAGGGATGAGCAGTTCTTC
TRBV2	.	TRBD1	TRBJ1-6	CASSTGANSPLHF	TGTGCCAGCAGTACAGGGGCAAATTCCCCCCTCCACTTT
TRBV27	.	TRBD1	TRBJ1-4	CASSHLGQGITSSTNEKLFF	TGTGCCAGCAGTCACCTAGGACAGGGAATAACCTCCTCAACTAATGAAAAACTGTTTTTT
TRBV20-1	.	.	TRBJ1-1	CSATRGERAFF	TGCAGTGCTACCAGGGGAGAGAGGGCTTTCTTT
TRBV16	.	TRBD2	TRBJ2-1	CASSHSWEGILFF	TGTGCCAGCAGCCATAGTTGGGAGGGAATATTGTTCTTC
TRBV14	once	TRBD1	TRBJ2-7	CASSQQGAGSYEQYF	TGTGCCAGCAGCCAACAGGGGGCCGGATCCTACGAGCAGTACTTC
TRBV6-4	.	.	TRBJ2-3	CASSAGGPGSTDTQYF	TGTGCCAGCAGTGCCGGGGGGCCGGGGAGCACAGATACGCAGTATTTT
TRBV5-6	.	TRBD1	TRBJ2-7	CASSFRGLTYEQYF	TGTGCCAGCAGCTTCAGGGGGCTTACCTACGAGCAGTACTTC
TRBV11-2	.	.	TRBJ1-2	CASSPNLQATYGYTF	TGTGCCAGCAGCCCTAACTTACAGGCCACCTATGGCTACACCTTC
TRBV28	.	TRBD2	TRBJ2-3	CASSFPSGGGTDTQYF	TGTGCCAGCAGTTTCCCTAGCGGGGGGGGGACAGATACGCAGTATTTT
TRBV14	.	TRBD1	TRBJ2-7	CASSQDRRTGGTYEQYF	TGTGCCAGCAGCCAAGATAGGAGAACAGGGGGAACCTACGAGCAGTACTTC
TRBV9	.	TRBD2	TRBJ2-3	CASSVASLAGGPTDTQYF	TGTGCCAGCAGCGTAGCGAGTCTAGCGGGAGGGCCAACAGATACGCAGTATTTT
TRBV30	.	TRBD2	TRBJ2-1	CAWGGLAGNEQFF	TGTGCCTGGGGGGGACTAGCGGGGAATGAGCAGTTCTTC
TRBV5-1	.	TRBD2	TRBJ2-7	CASSLGARREVGEQYF	TGCGCCAGCAGCTTGGGCGCGAGGCGGGAGGTGGGCGAGCAGTACTTC
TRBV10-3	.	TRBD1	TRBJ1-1	CATAAQGENTEAFF	TGTGCCACCGCGGCTCAGGGGGAGAACACTGAAGCTTTCTTT
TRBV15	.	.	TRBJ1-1	CATSRGQEAFF	TGTGCCACCAGCAGAGGCCAGGAAGCTTTCTTT
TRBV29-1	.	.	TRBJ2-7	CSVGVGHRAIESYEQYF	TGCAGCGTTGGCGTGGGTCACAGGGCCATTGAGTCCTACGAGCAGTACTTC
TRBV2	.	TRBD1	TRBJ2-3	CAYFMRTGYNSSTDTQYF	TGTGCCTACTTCATGAGGACAGGGTATAACTCTAGCACAGATACGCAGTATTTT
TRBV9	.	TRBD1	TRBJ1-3	CASSVASGGAVGNTIYF	TGTGCCAGCAGCGTAGCATCAGGGGGCGCTGTTGGAAACACCATATATTTT
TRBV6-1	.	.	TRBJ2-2	CASSEARDFSTGELFF	TGTGCCAGCAGTGAAGCACGGGACTTCAGCACCGGGGAGCTGTTTTTT
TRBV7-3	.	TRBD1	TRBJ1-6	CASSFGQGSPLHF	TGTGCCAGCAGCTTCGGACAGGGGTCACCCCTCCACTTT
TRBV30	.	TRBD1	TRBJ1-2	CAWNIGGADGYTF	TGTGCCTGGAATATAGGGGGCGCGGACGGCTACACCTTC
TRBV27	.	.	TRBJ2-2	CASSLSIAGAEMNTGELFF	TGTGCCAGCAGTTTATCGATAGCAGGGGCTGAAATGAACACCGGGGAGCTGTTTTTT
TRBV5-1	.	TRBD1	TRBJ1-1	CASSLEGTGWTEAFF	TGCGCCAGCAGCTTGGAGGGGACAGGATGGACTGAAGCTTTCTTT
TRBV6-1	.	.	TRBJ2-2	CASSESSGELFF	TGTGCCAGCAGTGAGTCCTCCGGGGAGCTGTTTTTT